This T cell receptor beta chain was identified in a study of blood T cell repertoires in COVID-19. For the study at large: Sites across the United States, Italy and Spain contributed samples from acute and convalescent COVID-19.

Under the authors' procedure: Amplification from reference gene primers served as the basis for estimated nucleated cell counts. Assay used: immunoSEQ multiplex PCR; TCRdb lists only in-frame clones, some missing. For V, J and clone size, that table is used; D and trimming come from the DNA. The table has a few hundred thousand clones, approximately 90% seen once. The CDR3 consists of 14 residues. Trimming took 7 bases from V and 1 from J, leaving 14 bases between them. CDR1 and CDR2 (germline): SGHNT, YYREEE (reference sequence). The rearrangement uses TRBV5-4 and TRBJ2-5; D perhaps matches TRBD1 (6 bases). This clonotype was sampled from a man aged 25-45 years who had recovered from COVID-19. Source material: PBMCs or T cells enriched from blood (not recorded which). This chain's CDR3 is CASRSGASQETQYF. The CDR3 DNA follows: TGTGCCAGCCGTTCAGGGGCGAGCCAAGAGACCCAGTACTTC.